Each of the 31 T cell receptor beta chains below was sequenced from the same sample in a study of T cell clonotyping in hematopoietic cell transplantation. TCRdb's table, derived via immunoSEQ multiplex PCR, lists solely in-frame clones and lacks some. The repertoire has over 8,500 clones, nearly 80% of them found once; the top ten carry roughly 45%. Source: peripheral blood mononuclear cells, taken 180 days after allogeneic stem cell transplant. These receptors all stem from a female patient aged 50-59 years who had an allogeneic stem cell transplant from a related donor, so the T cells may come from the graft donor. Some clones in this sample may be carry-over from other donors' samples.

Only one count was recorded for this clone. This sequence joins TRBV4-3 and TRBJ1-4; D unclear. CDR3 length equals 14 residues. The V gene lost 4 bases and the J gene lost 4 bases, with 10 bases spanning the gap. Per germline, CDR1 LGHNA and CDR2 YSLEER. In DNA form, the CDR3 reads TGCGCCAGCAGCCCCCCCCTGAATAATGAAAAACTGTTTTTT. It encodes CASSPPLNNEKLFF.

This clone appeared once. V usage is TRBV30 and J usage is TRBJ1-5; no clear D gene. The CDR3 is made up of 13 amino acids. CDR1 GTSNPN and CDR2 SVGIG come from the germline V gene (reference sequence). The V end lost 5 bases, the J end lost 12 bases, and 20 bases lay between the germline ends. The CDR3 here is CAWRSSGEPHQHF. The CDR3 DNA follows: TGTGCCTGGCGCTCCTCCGGTGAGCCCCACCAGCATTTT.

The chain combines TRBV11-3 with TRBJ1-5; D perhaps matches TRBD1 (5 bases). In germline, CDR1 is SGHNT, CDR2 YENEEA. The V and J ends lost 2 bases and 0 bases respectively, with 8 bases between them. This CDR3 is built from 15 residues. The CDR3 loop is CASSLRGDSNQPQHF. The CDR3 coding sequence is TGTGCCAGCAGCTTACGAGGGGATAGCAATCAGCCCCAGCATTTT.

By share, this clone ranks as medium-sized. This chain links TRBV7-9 with TRBJ2-3; tentatively, D is TRBD1 or TRBD2 (5 bases each). The length of the CDR3 is 15 residues. The V end was cut by 5 bases, the J end by 4 bases, with 16 bases between. Germline-derived CDR1 and CDR2 are SEHNR and FQNEAQ (reference sequence). Here the CDR3 DNA reads TGTGCCAGCAGCCAGCCCGGGGCCGGGGCAGATACGCAGTATTTT. This translates into CASSQPGAGADTQYF.

The CDR3 protein is CASSQLWSTGELFF. The CDR3 DNA is TGCGCCAGCAGCCAATTGTGGAGCACCGGGGAGCTGTTTTTT. The chain uses TRBV4-3 and TRBJ2-2; D remains ambiguous. Trimming took off 2 bases at V and 4 bases at J, with 8 bases between the two ends. Germline CDR1 LGHNA, CDR2 YSLEER. The CDR3 totals 14 residues.

This sequence joins TRBV27 and TRBJ2-7; 11 nucleotides align to TRBD2. The CDR3 totals 16 residues. Trimming took 2 bases from V and 6 from J; bases not matched to a gene: 9. The V gene's germline CDR1 is MNHEY and CDR2 SMNVEV (reference sequence). For the CDR3, the DNA is TGTGCCAGCAGTTTAGTAACTAGCGGGGGTCTTGGCGAGCAGTACTTC. Translated: CASSLVTSGGLGEQYF.

This sequence joins TRBV4-3 and TRBJ2-3, with 7 bases aligning to TRBD2. Germline CDR1 is LGHNA and CDR2 is YSLEER. The trim removed 1 base at V and 0 bases at J, leaving 4 bases unmatched. The CDR3 length is 16 residues. The CDR3 nucleotides read TGCGCCAGCAGCCAAGCCCCAGCGGGGAGCACAGATACGCAGTATTTT. Its protein is CASSQAPAGSTDTQYF.

V and J are TRBV27 and TRBJ1-1; no clear D. V was trimmed by 1 base and J by 3 bases, leaving 18 bases between them. Germline-derived CDR1 and CDR2 are MNHEY and SMNVEV (reference sequence). The CDR3 sequence is 17 residues long. CDR3 protein: CASSLYYEGMGYTEAFF. The CDR3 nucleotides are TGTGCCAGCAGTTTATATTACGAAGGGATGGGATACACTGAAGCTTTCTTT.

The chain joins TRBV5-1 to TRBJ1-1; D may be TRBD1 (6 bases). Germline CDR1 is SGHRS and CDR2 is YFSETQ. The CDR3 runs to 15 residues. The V end lost 0 bases, the J end lost 5 bases, and 14 bases lay between the germline ends. Here the CDR3 DNA reads TGCGCCAGCAGCTTGGAGTTGGGGGCTTGGACTGAAGCTTTCTTT. Amino acid sequence: CASSLELGAWTEAFF.

The rearrangement uses TRBV28 and TRBJ1-2; a possible D gene is TRBD1 (6 bases). V was cut by 4 bases and J by 8 bases, with 11 bases left in between. Germline lookup yields CDR1 MDHEN and CDR2 SYDVKM. The length of the CDR3 is 12 residues. The chain's CDR3 is CASSSDRRGYTF. For the CDR3, the DNA is TGTGCCAGCAGTTCGGACAGACGCGGCTACACCTTC.

The chain couples TRBV6-6 to TRBJ1-2; D is unresolved. Germline V gene sequence: CDR1 MNHNY, CDR2 SVGAGI (reference sequence). The CDR3 consists of 14 residues. Trimming left V 5 bases short and J 4 bases short, with 14 bases between. CDR3 nucleotides: TGTGCCAGCAGTCCCCTCGGAGGGTTCTATGGCTACACCTTC. Amino acids: CASSPLGGFYGYTF.

The V call is TRBV6-5, the J call TRBJ1-2, with 9 positions matching TRBD1. Per germline, CDR1 MNHEY and CDR2 SVGAGI. This CDR3 comprises 12 residues. CDR3 amino acids: CATAGDRDGYTF. In DNA form, the CDR3 reads TGTGCTACTGCTGGGGACAGGGACGGCTACACCTTC.

The V gene is TRBV5-1, the J gene TRBJ1-1; D remains unclear. V lost 1 base and J 2 bases, leaving 9 bases between the germline ends. CDR1 is SGHRS, CDR2 YFSETQ, per germline. CDR3 length: 14 residues. This CDR3 is CASSLRELNTEAFF. The DNA for the CDR3 is TGCGCCAGCAGCTTGCGGGAGCTAAACACTGAAGCTTTCTTT.

CDR3 coding DNA: TGTGCCACCGACGACCCCCCAGGGTTCAATTCACCCCTCCACTTT. It is translated as CATDDPPGFNSPLHF. This chain connects TRBV28 to TRBJ1-6, with D perhaps matching TRBD1 (5 bases). The germline gives CDR1 MDHEN, CDR2 SYDVKM. This CDR3 spans 15 amino acids. The ends were cut back, 10 bases at V and 7 bases at J, with 20 bases in the middle.

The chain joins TRBV29-1 to TRBJ2-7; weak D call: TRBD2 (5 bases). CDR1 is SQVTM, CDR2 ANQGSEA, per germline. This CDR3 is 12 amino acids long. Trimming pared 4 bases from V and 0 bases from J, leaving 7 bases between. The CDR3 DNA reads TGCAGCGTTGCGGGGTTCTCCTACGAGCAGTACTTC. It encodes CSVAGFSYEQYF.

This chain uses TRBV6-6 with TRBJ1-3; D possibly corresponds to TRBD1 (5 bases). Deletions cut 1 base from V and 2 bases from J, with 9 bases between. This CDR3 comprises 15 residues. Germline V gene lookup returns CDR1 MNHNY and CDR2 SVGAGI (reference sequence). The CDR3 loop is CASSYWAGTGNTIYF. In DNA form, the CDR3 reads TGTGCCAGCAGTTACTGGGCAGGGACTGGAAACACCATATATTTT.

The CDR3 sequence: CAISPALTPYEQYF. The CDR3 nucleotides are TGTGCCATCAGTCCGGCCTTAACTCCCTACGAGCAGTACTTC. The chain recombines TRBV10-3 with TRBJ2-7; D is ambiguous. CDR3 size: 14 residues. Trimming removed 5 bases at V and 2 bases at J, with 13 bases between. Germline CDR1 is ENHRY and CDR2 is SYGVKD.

V and J are TRBV4-3 and TRBJ1-6, with a tentative D call TRBD1 (5 bases). The V gene lost 1 base and the J gene lost 6 bases, with 19 bases spanning the gap. The CDR3 is 18 amino acids. The germline gives CDR1 LGHNA, CDR2 YSLEER. The CDR3 nucleotides are TGCGCCAGCAGCCAAGCTCCCTCAGGGCAAGGAGGTAATTCACCCCTCCACTTT. It yields the protein CASSQAPSGQGGNSPLHF.

The chain joins TRBV6-5 to TRBJ1-1; D not certain. Germline V gives CDR1 MNHEY, CDR2 SVGAGI. V lost 1 base to trimming and J lost 8 bases, with 8 bases between them. The CDR3 loop spans 12 amino acids. The CDR3 coding sequence is TGTGCCAGCAGTTACTGGAGTGGCGAAGCTTTCTTT. Its protein product is CASSYWSGEAFF.

By sample fraction, this clone is large. The J gene is TRBJ2-5, the V gene TRBV11-2; 8 bases align to TRBD1. Germline CDR1 reads SGHAT; CDR2 reads FQNNGV. Trimming removed 4 bases from V and 3 bases from J; junction bases left unmatched: 4. This CDR3 has 14 amino acids. DNA for the CDR3: TGTGCCAGCAGCTCGGGACAGGTGAAAGAGACCCAGTACTTC. This codes for CASSSGQVKETQYF.

The chain has TRBV5-1 and TRBJ1-3, with a possible D match to TRBD1 (5 bases). Germline assignment: CDR1 SGHRS and CDR2 YFSETQ. The CDR3 extends over 17 amino acids. V dropped 2 bases and J dropped 4 bases, with 19 bases sitting between them. CDR3 bases: TGCGCCAGCAGCTTTGGGGTCGGGGCAGCTCGCGGAAACACCATATATTTT. Protein product: CASSFGVGAARGNTIYF.

A few counts support this clone. The V call is TRBV7-8, the J call TRBJ2-7, with D unclear. The CDR3 runs 11 residues. V gave up 5 bases and J gave up 7 bases, with 9 bases separating them. Germline V lookup: CDR1 SGHVS, CDR2 FQNEAQ. Here the CDR3 DNA reads TGTGCCAGCAGCCCTGCACAGGAGCAGTACTTC. This translates into CASSPAQEQYF.

V is TRBV11-2 and J is TRBJ2-7, with D possibly being TRBD2 (5 bases). Trimming shortened V by 0 bases and J by 3 bases, and 21 bases separated the two germline ends. From germline, CDR1 is SGHAT and CDR2 FQNNGV. This CDR3 contains 18 residues. The CDR3 bases are TGTGCCAGCAGCTTAGATCGGAGGCAGGACGTCTTAAACTACGAGCAGTACTTC. Protein: CASSLDRRQDVLNYEQYF.

In DNA form, the CDR3 reads TGTGCCAGCAGCTTAAATGGCGGGACAGGGGATTCCTACGAGCAGTACTTC. Residues: CASSLNGGTGDSYEQYF. This sequence joins TRBV7-9 and TRBJ2-7; 10 bases map to TRBD1. This CDR3 spans 17 amino acids. Germline loops: CDR1 SEHNR, CDR2 FQNEAQ (reference sequence). The V segment lost 2 bases and the J segment 1 base; nucleotides outside the gene matches: 8.

The V and J genes are TRBV14 and TRBJ2-3; D is uncertain. CDR3 length: 14 amino acids. The V end was cut by 4 bases, the J end by 0 bases, with 8 bases between. Germline V gives CDR1 SGHDN, CDR2 FVKESK. DNA for the CDR3: TGTGCCAGCAGCCTAGGACGGAGCACAGATACGCAGTATTTT. This gives the protein CASSLGRSTDTQYF.

J is TRBJ1-2 and V is TRBV19; D not resolved. This CDR3 is built from 15 residues. Trimming left V 1 base short and J 0 bases short, with 9 bases between. Germline loops: CDR1 LNHDA, CDR2 SQIVND (reference sequence). DNA for the CDR3: TGTGCCAGTAGTATAGTTGCAGCTACTAACTATGGCTACACCTTC. It encodes CASSIVAATNYGYTF.

This clone is a singleton in its sample. The chain is built from TRBV19 and TRBJ1-5; possible D gene TRBD1, 5 bases. V was pared by 7 bases and J by 3 bases, with 19 bases between. The CDR3 sequence is 16 residues long. Germline V gene sequence: CDR1 LNHDA, CDR2 SQIVND (reference sequence). The CDR3 DNA reads TGTGCCAGTAACCGGCAGGGAGTTGGGGCCAATCAGCCCCAGCATTTT. Translation gives CASNRQGVGANQPQHF. The entire variable domain, with the rest obtained from reference TRBV19 and TRBJ1-5, is as follows: DGGITQSPKYLFRKEGQNVTLSCEQNLNHDAMYWYRQDPGQGLRLIYYSQIVNDFQKGDIAEGYSVSREKKESFPLTVTSAQKNPTAFYLCASNRQGVGANQPQHFGDGTRLSIL.

This chain links TRBV6-6 with TRBJ1-3; 10 bases are shared with TRBD1. This CDR3 has 16 residues. The germline V gene has CDR1 MNHNY and CDR2 SVGAGI (reference sequence). V lost 2 bases and J lost 7; bases outside the gene matches: 8. This chain's CDR3 is CASSYPGQGIANTIYF. The DNA for the CDR3 is TGTGCCAGCAGTTACCCGGGACAGGGGATTGCGAACACCATATATTTT.

The chain is built from TRBV19 and TRBJ1-4, with D maybe TRBD1 (5 bases). The CDR3 spans 16 residues. Germline CDR1 LNHDA, CDR2 SQIVND (reference sequence). V was clipped by 2 bases and J by 0 bases, with 10 bases between them. The CDR3 region has the DNA TGTGCCAGTAGTATAACAACAGGCGCAACTAATGAAAAACTGTTTTTT. Translated, it gives CASSITTGATNEKLFF.

The V gene is TRBV6-4, the J gene TRBJ2-7; 10 bases are a match to TRBD2. This CDR3 has 18 residues. Germline V lookup: CDR1 MRHNA, CDR2 SNTAGT. V shed 7 bases and J 6 bases; nucleotides not matched to a gene: 21. The CDR3 DNA is TGTGCCAGCAAGCCGGGACTAGCGTGGTCGTTGCGTAGGGTCGAGCAGTACTTC. Translating it yields CASKPGLAWSLRRVEQYF.

The chain combines TRBV6-5 with TRBJ2-1; 9 nucleotides match TRBD1. In germline, CDR1 is MNHEY, CDR2 SVGAGI. This CDR3 is 13 amino acids long. V gave up 6 bases and J gave up 8 bases; unmatched junction bases: 5. CDR3 in DNA: TGTGCCAGCAGGGGACAGGGTAGGGATGAGCAGTTCTTC. As protein: CASRGQGRDEQFF.